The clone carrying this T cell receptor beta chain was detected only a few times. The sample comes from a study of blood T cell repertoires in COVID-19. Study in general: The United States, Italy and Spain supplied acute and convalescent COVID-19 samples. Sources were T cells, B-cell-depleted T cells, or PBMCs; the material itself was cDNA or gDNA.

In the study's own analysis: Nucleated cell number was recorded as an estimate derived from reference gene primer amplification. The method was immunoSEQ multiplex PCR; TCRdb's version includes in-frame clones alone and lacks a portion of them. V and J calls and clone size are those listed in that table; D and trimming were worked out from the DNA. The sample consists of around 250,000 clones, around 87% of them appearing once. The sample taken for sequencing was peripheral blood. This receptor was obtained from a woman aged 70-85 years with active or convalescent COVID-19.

The CDR3 is CASSGGAQGREDTEAFF. CDR3 DNA: TGTGCCAGCAGCGGAGGTGCCCAGGGCAGGGAGGACACTGAAGCTTTCTTT. The chain carries TRBV9 and TRBJ1-1; tentative D call: TRBD1 (5 bases). Germline CDR1 SGDLS, CDR2 YYNGEE. This CDR3 has 17 amino acids. The V end lost 3 bases, the J end lost 3 bases, and 21 bases lay between the germline ends.